Here is one T cell receptor beta chain with its context. This sample was included in a study of blood T cell repertoires in COVID-19. Study in general: The United States, Italy and Spain provided the acute and convalescent COVID-19 samples. Sources were T cells, B-cell-depleted T cells, or PBMCs; the material itself was cDNA or gDNA.

Per the study methods: Estimation of nucleated cell counts relied on the amplification of reference gene primers. The table came from immunoSEQ multiplex PCR; TCRdb's copy has only in-frame clones and leaves some out. D and trimming were read from the DNA, whereas the V and J calls and clone size are those reported in that table. Among around 100,000 clones listed, around 80% were seen once. The CDR3 contains 17 residues. Per the germline V gene, CDR1 is LNHNV and CDR2 is YYDKDF (reference sequence). With 8 bases clipped from V and 1 base from J, the junction kept 13 bases outside the gene matches. This receptor was identified in a human donor in a cohort sampled during active COVID-19. V usage is TRBV15 and J usage is TRBJ2-1, with TRBD1 identical over 8 bases. Material: peripheral blood. Written as DNA, the CDR3 is TGTGCCACCGAAGACAGGGGAGGACCCTTGTCCTACAATGAGCAGTTCTTC. This sequence encodes CATEDRGGPLSYNEQFF.